These 15 T cell receptor beta chains share one sample of origin, sequenced in a study of metastatic and nonmetastatic thyroid tumors. TCRdb reanalyzed the PCR reads with MiXCR. The sample holds 15,000 to 20,000 clones, about an eighth seen once. Treatment of any kind had been given to no patient before thyroid surgery. Sequencing was performed on tumor tissue. Receptor source: a female donor with papillary thyroid cancer or a benign thyroid nodule (not recorded which). Some clones in this sample may be carry-over from other donors' samples.

This clone has ten or more counts. The chain combines TRBV2 with TRBJ1-6; 11 bases line up with TRBD1. The CDR3 consists of 15 residues. V lost 7 bases, J lost 7 bases, and 6 bases stayed unmatched. In germline, CDR1 is SNHLY, CDR2 FYNNEI. CDR3 in DNA: TGTGCCAGCACGTGGGACAGGGGGACAAATTCACCCCTCCACTTT. This gives the protein CASTWDRGTNSPLHF.

The chain couples TRBV3-1 to TRBJ2-3; maybe TRBD2 (5 bases). Germline V lookup: CDR1 LGHDT, CDR2 YNNKEL (reference sequence). This CDR3 comprises 15 residues. The V and J ends lost 4 bases and 0 bases respectively, with 11 bases between them. CDR3 loop: CASSPTRTSTDTQYF. CDR3 nucleotide sequence: TGTGCCAGCAGCCCGACGAGGACTAGCACAGATACGCAGTATTTT.

This chain links TRBV6-1 with TRBJ2-7; the D is unclear. CDR1 and CDR2 (germline): MNHNS, SASEGT. Deletions cut 6 bases from V and 5 bases from J, with 17 bases between. There are 14 residues in the CDR3. CDR3 sequence: CASRDLEKRNEQYF. CDR3 sequence (DNA): TGTGCCAGCAGGGACCTTGAGAAGAGGAACGAGCAGTACTTC.

This clone was observed many times. This chain connects TRBV5-1 to TRBJ1-4; 9 bases fit TRBD1. This CDR3 spans 15 amino acids. CDR1 is SGHRS and CDR2 is YFSETQ in the germline V gene. Trimming took 4 bases from V and 5 from J; bases not matched to a gene: 6. CDR3 protein: CASSDPTGGNEKLFF. CDR3 nucleotide sequence: TGCGCCAGCAGCGACCCGACAGGGGGGAATGAAAAACTGTTTTTT.

This clone was observed at least ten times. For the CDR3, the DNA is TGTGCCAGCGGTGACGGGGTCACCGGGGAGCTGTTTTTT. This encodes CASGDGVTGELFF. The genes are TRBV7-3 and TRBJ2-2; tentative D call: TRBD2 (5 bases). Germline V CDR1 and CDR2: SGHTA, FQGTGA. V was trimmed by 8 bases and J by 4 bases, leaving 11 bases between them. CDR3 length: 13 residues.

This clone occurred many times. The chain is built from TRBV3-1 and TRBJ1-5; TRBD1 might be the D (5 bases). In germline, CDR1 is LGHDT, CDR2 YNNKEL (reference sequence). V was trimmed by 3 bases and J by 2 bases, leaving 5 bases between them. The CDR3 sequence is 13 residues long. In DNA, the CDR3 is TGTGCCAGCAGCCACAGGGGCAATCAGCCCCAGCATTTT. This gives the protein CASSHRGNQPQHF.

This clone appeared a few times. The rearrangement joins TRBV12-3 or TRBV12-4 to TRBJ2-1, with 7 bases matching TRBD1. V shed 2 bases and J 7 bases; nucleotides not matched to a gene: 8. The CDR3 runs 15 residues. The CDR3 is CASSLNIIQGNEQFF. CDR3 nucleotide sequence: TGTGCCAGCAGTTTAAACATCATACAGGGGAATGAGCAGTTCTTC.

This clone was seen at least ten times. The chain uses TRBV4-3 and TRBJ1-6, with D perhaps matching TRBD1 (6 bases). This CDR3 has 18 residues. V was pared by 0 bases and J by 2 bases, with 14 bases between. Germline lookup yields CDR1 LGHNA and CDR2 YSLEER. The DNA of the CDR3 is TGCGCCAGCAGCCAAGATCCATTCCGGGACACCTATAATTCACCCCTCCACTTT. It yields the protein CASSQDPFRDTYNSPLHF.

The chain couples TRBV13 to TRBJ1-5; D ambiguous. The CDR3 consists of 12 residues. CDR1 PRHDT and CDR2 FYEKMQ come from the germline V gene (reference sequence). V was cut by 5 bases and J by 4 bases, with 6 bases left in between. In nucleotides, the CDR3 is TGTGCCAGCAGCCTAGAAAATCAGCCCCAGCATTTT. As protein: CASSLENQPQHF.

This clone was counted many times. The rearrangement links TRBV7-2 to TRBJ2-5; D may be TRBD1 (6 bases). The CDR3 is 13 amino acids. Germline CDR1 reads SGHTA; CDR2 reads FQGNSA. Deletions cut 1 base from V and 7 bases from J, with 10 bases between. CDR3 DNA: TGTGCCAGCAGCTTAGGTCAGGGGCGGACCCAGTACTTC. It specifies CASSLGQGRTQYF.

This clone was seen ten or more times. The V call is TRBV9, the J call TRBJ2-7; 7 positions match TRBD1. Germline CDR1 and CDR2: SGDLS and YYNGEE. The junction had 2 bases not matched to a gene; V was cut back by 0 bases and J by 2 bases. This CDR3 has 14 residues. The CDR3 region has the DNA TGTGCCAGCAGCGTAGGCAGGGGGACCTACGAGCAGTACTTC. Its protein product is CASSVGRGTYEQYF.

This clone was observed a few times. CDR3 coding DNA: TGTGCCAGCAGTTTCGGACAGCACTACTATGGCTACACCTTC. It encodes CASSFGQHYYGYTF. The chain is built from TRBV6-1 and TRBJ1-2; possibly TRBD1 for D (6 bases). Trimming took 5 bases from V and 3 from J, leaving 13 bases between them. The CDR3 is made up of 14 amino acids. Germline CDR1 and CDR2: MNHNS and SASEGT.

This clone occurred many times. The chain has TRBV4-3 and TRBJ2-1; 7 bases agree with TRBD2. Germline CDR1 and CDR2: LGHNA and YSLEER. The J segment lost 3 bases and the V segment lost 0 bases, leaving 5 bases of the junction unmatched. This CDR3 has 16 residues. The CDR3 reads CASSQDLGGGYNEQFF. In nucleotides, the CDR3 is TGCGCCAGCAGCCAAGATCTTGGCGGGGGCTACAATGAGCAGTTCTTC.

In this sample, this clone turned up many times. The chain recombines TRBV14 with TRBJ2-5; D unclear. This CDR3 is built from 12 residues. In germline, CDR1 is SGHDN, CDR2 FVKESK. Trimming pared 4 bases from V and 5 bases from J, leaving 8 bases between. Here the CDR3 reads CASSPLGETQYF. CDR3 nucleotides: TGTGCCAGCAGCCCTTTAGGGGAGACCCAGTACTTC.

The chain employs TRBV20-1 and TRBJ1-5, with 7 bases matching TRBD1. The CDR3 is 15 amino acids. Germline V CDR1 and CDR2: DFQATT, SNEGSKA (reference sequence). The V segment lost 4 bases and the J segment 2 bases; nucleotides outside the gene matches: 8. DNA of the CDR3: TGCAGTGCTAAGATACAGGGGTCGGGCAATCAGCCCCAGCATTTT. It yields the protein CSAKIQGSGNQPQHF.